The sample holds one count of the clone carrying this T cell receptor beta chain. A Seattle source enrolled patients during active infection and followed them longitudinally. The sample comes from a study of blood T cell repertoires in COVID-19. Sequenced by immunoSEQ multiplex PCR; TCRdb stores in-frame clones only, minus some. The sample carries 85,000 to 120,000 clones, roughly 89% recorded once. CDR3 length: 15 residues. Germline loops: CDR1 LGHDT, CDR2 YNNKEL (reference sequence). V was clipped by 1 base and J by 7 bases; unmatched bases: 4. Sequenced sample: peripheral blood. This receptor was obtained from a woman aged 50 to 60 with COVID-19, enrolled during active disease. The chain joins TRBV3-1 (or the pseudogene TRBV3-2) to TRBJ1-6; 7 bases map to TRBD1. In nucleotides, the CDR3 is TGTGCCAGCAGCCAAGGACAGGGTACCAATTCACCCCTCCACTTT. Protein sequence: CASSQGQGTNSPLHF.